The clone carrying this T cell receptor beta chain was counted between two and nine times. This entry is derived from a study of blood T cell repertoires in COVID-19. Sequencing was performed with immunoSEQ multiplex PCR; in TCRdb, only in-frame clones are kept and a portion is missing. The data contain about 230,000 clones, less than 85% of them singletons. The CDR3 sequence is 17 residues long. V lost 0 bases to trimming and J lost 10 bases; unmatched junction nucleotides: 8. Germline loops: CDR1 SGHRS, CDR2 YFSETQ. The material sequenced was peripheral blood. The clonotype originates from a woman in her seventies with active or convalescent COVID-19. The chain uses TRBV5-1 and TRBJ1-6; 12 bases are shared with TRBD1. The CDR3 region is CASSLAVGQGAESPLHF. CDR3 DNA: TGCGCCAGCAGCTTGGCCGTGGGACAGGGGGCGGAATCACCCCTCCACTTT. Full variable domain (rest looked up from reference TRBV5-1 and TRBJ1-6): KAGVTQTPRYLIKTRGQQVTLSCSPISGHRSVSWYQQTPGQGLQFLFEYFSETQRNKGNFPGRFSGRQFSNSRSEMNVSTLELGDSALYLCASSLAVGQGAESPLHFGNGTRLTVT.